The 28 T cell receptor beta chains presented below share a single source sample, sequenced in a study of blood T cell repertoires in COVID-19. This table comes from immunoSEQ multiplex PCR, and its TCRdb copy is limited to in-frame clones, with some not included. Of approximately 170,000 clones in the sample, roughly 84% were seen once. Material: peripheral blood. The receptor set was obtained from a man aged 80 or over with COVID-19, enrolled during active disease.

The chain has TRBV12-5 and TRBJ2-7, with TRBD1 identical over 8 bases. Losses at the gene ends were 4 bases for V and 5 bases for J; bases not matched to a gene: 7. The CDR3 loop spans 14 amino acids. Germline loops: CDR1 LGHNT, CDR2 FRNRAP. The CDR3 is CASGSPGGTHEQYF. CDR3 sequence (DNA): TGTGCTAGTGGTTCTCCAGGGGGCACCCACGAGCAGTACTTC.

This chain joins TRBV6-5 and TRBJ2-7; 11 nucleotides align to TRBD1. V dropped 10 bases and J dropped 4; count of bases not matched to a gene: 12. The germline CDR1 and CDR2 sequences are MNHEY and SVGAGI. The CDR3 totals 15 residues. CDR3: CANRMDRGLEYEQYF. The CDR3 nucleotides are TGTGCCAACAGAATGGACAGGGGGCTCGAGTACGAGCAGTACTTC.

The chain is built from TRBV19 and TRBJ2-5; TRBD2 matches at 7 bases. Looked up from germline, CDR1 is LNHDA and CDR2 is SQIVND (reference sequence). The CDR3 length is 13 residues. With V trimmed by 5 bases and J by 4 bases, 4 bases remained unmatched. In DNA form, the CDR3 reads TGTGCCAGTAGTCTGGGGGGGGTAGAGACCCAGTACTTC. As protein: CASSLGGVETQYF. Supplemented by reference TRBV19 and TRBJ2-5, the full variable domain reads DGGITQSPKYLFRKEGQNVTLSCEQNLNHDAMYWYRQDPGQGLRLIYYSQIVNDFQKGDIAEGYSVSREKKESFPLTVTSAQKNPTAFYLCASSLGGVETQYFGPGTRLLVL.

The chain carries TRBV15 and TRBJ2-7, with TRBD1 matching 9 bases. The CDR3 covers 16 residues. The V segment lost 1 base and the J segment 3 bases; nucleotides outside the gene matches: 7. The V gene's germline CDR1 is LNHNV and CDR2 YYDKDF (reference sequence). In DNA, the CDR3 is TGTGCCACCAGCAGAGCGGGGGGACAGGGATACTACGAGCAGTACTTC. This encodes CATSRAGGQGYYEQYF. Filled out from reference TRBV15 and TRBJ2-7, the complete variable domain reads DAMVIQNPRYQVTQFGKPVTLSCSQTLNHNVMYWYQQKSSQAPKLLFHYYDKDFNNEADTPDNFQSRRPNTSFCFLDIRSPGLGDTAMYLCATSRAGGQGYYEQYFGPGTRLTVT.

The chain employs TRBV5-1 and TRBJ2-7, with 8 bases lining up with TRBD1. CDR3 size: 19 residues. V trimming: 3 bases; J trimming: 0 bases; junction bases outside the gene matches: 17. Per the germline V gene, CDR1 is SGHRS and CDR2 is YFSETQ. Here the CDR3 reads CASSSFGTGGALSSYEQYF. The CDR3 DNA reads as TGCGCCAGCAGCTCGTTTGGGACAGGCGGGGCCTTAAGCTCCTACGAGCAGTACTTC. Combining the CDR3 with reference TRBV5-1 and TRBJ2-7 gives the whole variable domain KAGVTQTPRYLIKTRGQQVTLSCSPISGHRSVSWYQQTPGQGLQFLFEYFSETQRNKGNFPGRFSGRQFSNSRSEMNVSTLELGDSALYLCASSSFGTGGALSSYEQYFGPGTRLTVT.

The rearrangement links TRBV7-3 to TRBJ2-7; D gene ambiguous. V lost 0 bases and J 5 bases, leaving 8 bases between the germline ends. CDR1 SGHTA and CDR2 FQGTGA come from the germline V gene. The CDR3 spans 13 residues. The CDR3 DNA reads TGTGCCAGCAGCTTAACCCCCCTCGACGAGCAGTACTTC. Encoded protein: CASSLTPLDEQYF.

V and J are TRBV28 and TRBJ1-4; 10 bases are shared with TRBD1. Trimming cost V 5 bases and J 5 bases; bases outside gene matches: 5. Germline lookup yields CDR1 MDHEN and CDR2 SYDVKM. CDR3 size: 15 residues. The CDR3 spells CASSVPGQGNEKLFF. Written as DNA, the CDR3 is TGTGCCAGCAGTGTCCCGGGACAGGGGAATGAAAAACTGTTTTTT.

V usage is TRBV19 and J usage is TRBJ2-7; 9 bases map to TRBD1. Germline CDR1 reads LNHDA; CDR2 reads SQIVND (reference sequence). The CDR3 totals 13 residues. The V and J ends lost 6 bases and 3 bases, in that order; junction bases with no gene match: 3. In DNA, the CDR3 is TGTGCCAGTAGACAGACAGGGGGCTACGAGCAGTACTTC. This codes for CASRQTGGYEQYF.

The V and J genes are TRBV5-4 and TRBJ1-1; D gene uncertain. Per germline, CDR1 SGHNT and CDR2 YYREEE (reference sequence). The CDR3 is 14 amino acids. V dropped 4 bases and J dropped 4 bases, with 14 bases sitting between them. Here the CDR3 reads CASSPQRSGTEAFF. CDR3 DNA sequence: TGTGCCAGCAGCCCCCAACGATCAGGCACTGAAGCTTTCTTT.

This chain links TRBV12-5 with TRBJ1-5; D uncertain. The CDR3 length is 16 residues. CDR1 is LGHNT and CDR2 is FRNRAP in the germline V gene. Trimming took off 2 bases at V and 6 bases at J, with 17 bases between the two ends. In nucleotides, the CDR3 is TGTGCTAGTGGTTTGATACTACAGCGGGGTGGTCAGCCCCAGCATTTT. Translation: CASGLILQRGGQPQHF.

The J gene is TRBJ1-1, the V gene TRBV12-5; 7 bases fit TRBD1. Germline V gene lookup returns CDR1 LGHNT and CDR2 FRNRAP. The J segment lost 0 bases and the V segment lost 5 bases, leaving 9 bases of the junction unmatched. The CDR3 has 16 residues. The CDR3 bases are TGTGCTAGTGGTCTTGGACAGGACAAATTGAACACTGAAGCTTTCTTT. This translates into CASGLGQDKLNTEAFF.

Concerning this clone itself: Other DNA variants within this sample encode the same CDR3. The gene calls are TRBV3-1 (or the pseudogene TRBV3-2) and TRBJ1-2, with a tentative D call TRBD1 (5 bases). The germline CDR1 and CDR2 sequences are LGHDT and YNNKEL (reference sequence). The CDR3 is 13 residues long. V was cut by 0 bases and J by 8 bases, with 10 bases left in between. This CDR3 is CASSQDAGYGYTF. CDR3 DNA: TGTGCCAGCAGCCAAGACGCAGGGTACGGCTACACCTTC.

The chain links TRBV7-2 to TRBJ1-2, with 8 bases that match TRBD1. In germline, CDR1 is SGHTA, CDR2 FQGNSA. The junction had 10 bases not matched to a gene; V was cut back by 5 bases and J by 5 bases. This CDR3 has 15 amino acids. The CDR3 is CASSKMSDRGYGYTF. The CDR3 DNA is TGTGCCAGCAGCAAGATGTCCGACAGGGGTTATGGCTACACCTTC.

The rearrangement uses TRBV29-1 and TRBJ1-1; D uncertain. This CDR3 comprises 10 residues. Germline values: CDR1 SQVTM, CDR2 ANQGSEA. V lost 5 bases and J 6 bases, leaving 7 bases between the germline ends. The CDR3, as DNA: TGCAGCGTTTCAGAGGCTGAAGCTTTCTTT. The encoded protein is CSVSEAEAFF.

The chain combines TRBV7-6 with TRBJ1-1, with D perhaps TRBD1 (6 bases). The CDR3 sequence is 14 residues long. Germline V gives CDR1 SGHVS, CDR2 FNYEAQ. Trimming removed 5 bases at V and 1 base at J, with 11 bases between. Here the CDR3 reads CASSPRTENTEAFF. In nucleotides, the CDR3 is TGTGCCAGCAGCCCGCGGACAGAGAACACTGAAGCTTTCTTT.

The gene calls are TRBV28 and TRBJ1-5; 7 bases map to TRBD1. V lost 6 bases, J lost 2 bases, and 7 bases stayed unmatched. Germline CDR1 reads MDHEN; CDR2 reads SYDVKM. The CDR3 is 15 amino acids. DNA of the CDR3: TGTGCCAGCAGCCGACCCACAGGGGGCAATCAGCCCCAGCATTTT. As protein: CASSRPTGGNQPQHF.

The chain links TRBV9 to TRBJ1-6; D possibly corresponds to TRBD1 (5 bases). The CDR3 runs to 14 residues. CDR1 is SGDLS, CDR2 YYNGEE, per germline. V was shortened by 0 bases and J by 5 bases, with 6 bases between the two germline ends. CDR3 residues: CASSVGQNNSPLHF. CDR3 bases: TGTGCCAGCAGCGTAGGACAGAATAATTCACCCCTCCACTTT.

The rearrangement uses TRBV29-1 and TRBJ2-5; no definite D call. The germline gives CDR1 SQVTM, CDR2 ANQGSEA. This CDR3 region has 18 residues. The germline V and J ends were trimmed by 0 bases and 1 base, with 21 bases remaining between them. The CDR3 loop reads CSVEEPPRTFGSQETQYF. CDR3 DNA sequence: TGCAGCGTTGAAGAACCACCTCGCACCTTTGGCAGCCAAGAGACCCAGTACTTC.

The V call is TRBV5-4, the J call TRBJ2-1, with 9 bases aligning to TRBD2. Germline trimming cut 0 bases from V and 7 bases from J; bases unmatched to any gene: 8. Per the germline V gene, CDR1 is SGHNT and CDR2 is YYREEE (reference sequence). This CDR3 has 16 amino acids. The CDR3 reads CASSLATSGTKNEQFF. CDR3 sequence (DNA): TGTGCCAGCAGCTTGGCGACTAGCGGTACAAAAAATGAGCAGTTCTTC.

The J gene is TRBJ2-3, the V gene TRBV5-1; the D is unclear. CDR3 length: 13 residues. Germline values: CDR1 SGHRS, CDR2 YFSETQ. With 3 bases removed from V and 3 bases from J, the gap between germline ends came to 8 bases. CDR3 coding DNA: TGCGCCAGCAGCTCCCCTAGTACAGATACGCAGTATTTT. As protein: CASSSPSTDTQYF.

This chain joins TRBV4-2 and TRBJ1-1; the D gene is possibly TRBD1 (6 bases). Per germline, CDR1 LGHNA and CDR2 YNFKEQ. V dropped 0 bases and J dropped 5 bases, with 16 bases sitting between them. This CDR3 is 16 amino acids long. In DNA form, the CDR3 reads TGTGCCAGCAGCCAAGATTCCAGACAGACAGGAACTGAAGCTTTCTTT. The encoded protein is CASSQDSRQTGTEAFF.

The chain couples TRBV18 to TRBJ1-4; 8 bases fit TRBD1. The CDR3 extends over 15 amino acids. The J segment lost 3 bases and the V segment lost 4 bases, leaving 4 bases of the junction unmatched. CDR1 is KGHSH, CDR2 LQKENI, per germline. Written as DNA, the CDR3 is TGTGCCAGCTCACAATGGGACAGGCCTAATGAAAAACTGTTTTTT. Translated: CASSQWDRPNEKLFF.

J is TRBJ1-3 and V is TRBV5-4; no firm D call. The ends were cut back, 3 bases at V and 0 bases at J, with 13 bases in the middle. Germline V gives CDR1 SGHNT, CDR2 YYREEE (reference sequence). The length of the CDR3 is 16 residues. The DNA of the CDR3 is TGTGCCAGCAGCTGGCCAGGAGGGAGCTCTGGAAACACCATATATTTT. Its protein product is CASSWPGGSSGNTIYF.

The CDR3 bases are TGTGCCAGTAGTACGACGCCCGGACAGCAAAACTATGGCTACACCTTC. Its protein is CASSTTPGQQNYGYTF. V gene TRBV19 combines with J gene TRBJ1-2, with a weak D call TRBD1 (6 bases). This CDR3 is built from 16 residues. Looked up from germline, CDR1 is LNHDA and CDR2 is SQIVND (reference sequence). The ends were cut back, 4 bases at V and 2 bases at J, with 17 bases in the middle.

CDR3 coding DNA: TGCGCCAGCAGCCAAGGACACGGACAGAGATTCACAGATACGCAGTATTTT. This encodes CASSQGHGQRFTDTQYF. This sequence joins TRBV4-1 and TRBJ2-3, with D perhaps TRBD1 (6 bases). The CDR3 is 17 amino acids. Germline assignment: CDR1 MGHRA and CDR2 YSYEKL. The V end was cut by 1 base, the J end by 2 bases, with 16 bases between.

This clone showed up just once. The rearrangement joins TRBV5-6 to TRBJ1-5, with D possibly TRBD1 on 6 matching bases. The CDR3 has 14 residues. Germline values: CDR1 SGHDT, CDR2 YYEEEE. V lost 4 bases and J lost 0, with 8 bases in between. The CDR3 nucleotides read TGTGCCAGCAGCCTGGACAGTAGCAATCAGCCCCAGCATTTT. Translating it yields CASSLDSSNQPQHF. Drawing the rest from reference TRBV5-6 and TRBJ1-5, the complete variable domain is DAGVTQSPTHLIKTRGQQVTLRCSPKSGHDTVSWYQQALGQGPQFIFQYYEEEERQRGNFPDRFSGHQFPNYSSELNVNALLLGDSALYLCASSLDSSNQPQHFGDGTRLSIL.

V usage is TRBV19 and J usage is TRBJ2-2, with 10 bases identical to TRBD2. Germline V gene lookup returns CDR1 LNHDA and CDR2 SQIVND (reference sequence). The CDR3 length is 16 residues. Germline trimming cut 4 bases from V and 5 bases from J; bases unmatched to any gene: 7. DNA for the CDR3: TGTGCCAGTAGTAGAATAGCGGGGGGTAAAACCGGGGAGCTGTTTTTT. Translating gives CASSRIAGGKTGELFF.

The chain is built from TRBV2 and TRBJ2-7; 7 bases are shared with TRBD1. Unmatched junction bases numbered 9, after V lost 10 bases and J lost 3 bases. The germline V gene has CDR1 SNHLY and CDR2 FYNNEI. This CDR3 contains 13 residues. CDR3 coding DNA: TGTGCCACTTCTGGGACAGAGCTCTACGAGCAGTACTTC. The encoded protein is CATSGTELYEQYF. The entire variable domain, with the rest obtained from reference TRBV2 and TRBJ2-7, is as follows: EPEVTQTPSHQVTQMGQEVILRCVPISNHLYFYWYRQILGQKVEFLVSFYNNEISEKSEIFDDQFSVERPDGSNFTLKIRSTKLEDSAMYFCATSGTELYEQYFGPGTRLTVT.